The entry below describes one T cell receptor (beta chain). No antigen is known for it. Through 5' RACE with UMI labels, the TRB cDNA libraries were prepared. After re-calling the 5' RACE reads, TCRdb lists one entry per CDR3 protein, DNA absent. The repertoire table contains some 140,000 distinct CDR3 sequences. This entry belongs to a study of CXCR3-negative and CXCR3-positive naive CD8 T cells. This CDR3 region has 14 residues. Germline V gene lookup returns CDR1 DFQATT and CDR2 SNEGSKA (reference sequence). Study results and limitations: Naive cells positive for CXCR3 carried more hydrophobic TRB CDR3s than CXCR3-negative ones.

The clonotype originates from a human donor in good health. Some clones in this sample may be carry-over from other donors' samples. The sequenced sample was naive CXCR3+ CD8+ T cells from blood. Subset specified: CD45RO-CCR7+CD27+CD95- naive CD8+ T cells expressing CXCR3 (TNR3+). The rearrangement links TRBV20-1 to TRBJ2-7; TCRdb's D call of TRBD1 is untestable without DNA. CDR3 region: CSAAGQGPAYEQYF.